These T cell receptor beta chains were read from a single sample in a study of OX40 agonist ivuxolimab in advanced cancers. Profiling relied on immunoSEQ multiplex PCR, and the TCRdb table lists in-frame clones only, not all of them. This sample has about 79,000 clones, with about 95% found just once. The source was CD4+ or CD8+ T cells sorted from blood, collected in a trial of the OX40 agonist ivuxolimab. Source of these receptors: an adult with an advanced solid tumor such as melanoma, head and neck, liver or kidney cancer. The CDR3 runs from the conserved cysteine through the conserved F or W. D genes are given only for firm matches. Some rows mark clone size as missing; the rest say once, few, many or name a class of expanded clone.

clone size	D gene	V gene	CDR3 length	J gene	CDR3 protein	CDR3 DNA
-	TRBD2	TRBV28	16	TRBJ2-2	CASSYLGLAGTGELFF	TGTGCCAGCAGTTATCTCGGGCTAGCGGGGACCGGGGAGCTGTTTTTT
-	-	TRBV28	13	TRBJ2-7	CASSLGGSYEQYF	TGTGCCAGCAGTTTAGGGGGCTCCTACGAGCAGTACTTC
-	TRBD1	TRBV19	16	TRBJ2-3	CASSLLTGGSTDTQYF	TGTGCCAGTAGTCTCCTGACAGGGGGGTCTACAGATACGCAGTATTTT
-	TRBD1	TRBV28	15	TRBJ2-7	CASSEQGEWGFEQYF	TGTGCCAGCAGTGAACAGGGGGAATGGGGCTTCGAGCAGTACTTC
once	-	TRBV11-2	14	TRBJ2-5	CASSPLRTEETQYF	TGTGCCAGCAGCCCACTTCGGACAGAAGAGACCCAGTACTTC
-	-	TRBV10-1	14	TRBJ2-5	CASSESRGYETQYF	TGCGCCAGCAGTGAAAGCCGGGGGTATGAGACCCAGTACTTC
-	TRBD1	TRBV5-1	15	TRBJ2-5	CASSVGQVLQETQYF	TGCGCCAGCAGCGTTGGACAGGTCCTGCAAGAGACCCAGTACTTC
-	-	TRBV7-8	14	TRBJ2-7	CASSPGPSSYEQYF	TGTGCCAGCAGCCCGGGACCGAGCTCCTACGAGCAGTACTTC
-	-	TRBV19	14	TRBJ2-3	CASSIVDAGDTQYF	TGTGCCAGTAGTATAGTGGACGCCGGAGATACGCAGTATTTT
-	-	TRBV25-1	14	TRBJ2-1	CASSESSWVVEQFF	TGTGCCAGCAGTGAATCGAGTTGGGTGGTAGAGCAGTTCTTC
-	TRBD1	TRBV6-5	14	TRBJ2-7	CASSYGTGTYEQYF	TGTGCCAGCAGTTATGGGACAGGGACCTACGAGCAGTACTTC
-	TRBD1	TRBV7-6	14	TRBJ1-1	CASSSGTGVTEAFF	TGTGCCAGCAGCTCCGGGACAGGGGTCACTGAAGCTTTCTTT
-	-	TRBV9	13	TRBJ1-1	CASSVEGNAEAFF	TGTGCCAGCAGCGTAGAAGGAAACGCTGAGGCTTTCTTT
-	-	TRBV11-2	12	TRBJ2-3	CASSLGPDTQYF	TGTGCCAGCAGCTTAGGGCCAGATACGCAGTATTTT
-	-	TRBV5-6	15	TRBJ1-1	CASSSEQDMNTEAFF	TGTGCCAGCAGCTCCGAACAGGATATGAACACTGAAGCTTTCTTT
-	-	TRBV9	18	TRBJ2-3	CASSVSPQRGSSTDTQYF	TGTGCCAGCAGCGTCTCCCCCCAGAGGGGGTCTAGCACAGATACGCAGTATTTT
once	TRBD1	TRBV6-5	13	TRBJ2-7	CASAAGQGAEQYF	TGTGCCAGCGCGGCGGGACAGGGGGCCGAGCAGTACTTC
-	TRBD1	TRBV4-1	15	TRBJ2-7	CASSHGQGTSYEQYF	TGCGCCAGCAGCCACGGACAGGGGACTTCCTACGAGCAGTACTTC
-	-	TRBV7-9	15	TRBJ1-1	CASSALAGKSTEAFF	TGTGCCAGCAGCGCCTTAGCGGGGAAAAGCACTGAAGCTTTCTTT
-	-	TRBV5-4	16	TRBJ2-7	CASSPNPEGGAYEQYF	TGTGCCAGCAGCCCAAACCCCGAGGGGGGGGCCTACGAGCAGTACTTC
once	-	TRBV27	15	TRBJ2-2	CASSLGGWAAGELFF	TGTGCCAGCAGTTTAGGAGGGTGGGCCGCCGGGGAGCTGTTTTTT
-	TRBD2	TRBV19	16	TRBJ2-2	CASSLISGSSTGELFF	TGTGCCAGTAGTTTAATTAGCGGGAGTAGCACCGGGGAGCTGTTTTTT
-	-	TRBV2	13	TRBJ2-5	CATGGMAEETQYF	TGTGCCACAGGTGGCATGGCCGAAGAGACCCAGTACTTC
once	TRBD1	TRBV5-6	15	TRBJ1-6	CASNSPGQDNSPLHF	TGTGCCAGCAACTCCCCGGGACAGGATAATTCACCCCTCCACTTT
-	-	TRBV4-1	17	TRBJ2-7	CASSQDLGASGNYEQYF	TGCGCCAGCAGCCAAGATCTAGGGGCTAGTGGAAACTACGAGCAGTACTTC
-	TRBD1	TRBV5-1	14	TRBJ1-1	CASSQGQGATEAFF	TGCGCCAGCAGCCAGGGACAGGGGGCTACTGAAGCTTTCTTT
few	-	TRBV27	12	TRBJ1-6	CASSNYNSPLHF	TGTGCCAGCAGTAACTATAATTCACCCCTCCACTTT
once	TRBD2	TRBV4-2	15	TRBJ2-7	CASSQRASGDYEQYF	TGTGCCAGCAGCCAACGAGCTAGCGGGGACTACGAGCAGTACTTC
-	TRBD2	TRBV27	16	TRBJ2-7	CASSLGRERAIYEQYF	TGTGCCAGCAGTTTAGGGAGGGAGCGGGCGATCTACGAGCAGTACTTC